This T cell receptor (beta chain) was sequenced in a study of regulatory T cells in long-lasting Graves disease. iRepertoire HTBI primers and Arm-PCR of CDR3 regions built TCR beta libraries. Using its own MiXCR run on the multiplex PCR reads, TCRdb lists one record per CDR3 protein. The data contain 400,000 to 450,000 distinct CDR3 sequences, about 15% of them seen just once; the ten biggest clones take up over 15%. Study results and caveats: Segments TRBV28, TRBJ1-2 and TRBJ2-5 showed preferential usage in persistent disease.

Time point defined: newly diagnosed GD, antithyroid drugs for less than 3 months. The TCR library used RNA extracted from PBMCs. To note about this clonotype: Its antigen is unknown.

The CDR3 totals 16 residues. V was pared by 6 bases and J by 0 bases, with 15 bases between. These data were likewise used in another study, on T cells in Graves' hyperthyroidism and ophthalmopathy.

V and J are TRBV12-3 or TRBV12-4 and TRBJ1-3; D is unclear. Source: peripheral blood mononuclear cells (PBMCs), taken at new diagnosis, from a patient treated with antithyroid drugs. This TCR was recovered from a woman aged 25-40 years with Graves disease. This chain's CDR3 is CASSGRGRDSGNTIYF. In nucleotides, the CDR3 is TGTGCCAGCAGCGGCCGAGGGAGAGACTCTGGAAACACCATATATTTT.